The 32 T cell receptor beta chains below all came from one sample that was sequenced in a study of cytomegalovirus exposure and HLA in healthy donors. Both 60 Vbeta primers and 13 Jbeta primers went into the PCR. The data were produced by immunoSEQ multiplex PCR, yet TCRdb's version contains in-frame clones alone and is incomplete. Among about 140,000 clones listed, approximately 84% were seen once. The specimen sequenced was PBMCs. These receptors were taken from a man under 40 in good health and CMV-seropositive.

The V gene is TRBV7-8, the J gene TRBJ2-2, with D perhaps matching TRBD1 (6 bases). The V end lost 0 bases, the J end lost 7 bases, and 15 bases lay between the germline ends. There are 16 residues in the CDR3. Germline V gene lookup returns CDR1 SGHVS and CDR2 FQNEAQ. The CDR3 DNA follows: TGTGCCAGCAGCTTAGCGGGGGCCTCCTCCAGCGGGGAGCTGTTTTTT. Translation gives CASSLAGASSSGELFF. Full variable domain (rest looked up from reference TRBV7-8 and TRBJ2-2): GAGVSQSPRYKVAKRGQDVALRCDPISGHVSLFWYQQALGQGPEFLTYFQNEAQLDKSGLPSDRFFAERPEGSVSTLKIQRTQQEDSAVYLCASSLAGASSSGELFFGEGSRLTVL.

This sequence joins TRBV5-1 and TRBJ2-3, with 9 bases identical to TRBD1. Germline CDR1 is SGHRS and CDR2 is YFSETQ. The V segment lost 2 bases and the J segment 5 bases; nucleotides outside the gene matches: 6. This CDR3 has 15 amino acids. Here the CDR3 DNA reads TGCGCCAGCAGCTTACCGGGACAGGGAGTAGATACGCAGTATTTT. This gives the protein CASSLPGQGVDTQYF. Full variable domain (remainder filled in from reference TRBV5-1 and TRBJ2-3): KAGVTQTPRYLIKTRGQQVTLSCSPISGHRSVSWYQQTPGQGLQFLFEYFSETQRNKGNFPGRFSGRQFSNSRSEMNVSTLELGDSALYLCASSLPGQGVDTQYFGPGTRLTVL.

The gene calls are TRBV28 and TRBJ2-5; no clear D gene. The end of the DNA aligns better with TRBJ2-7, so the J call may be wrong. Germline V gene lookup returns CDR1 MDHEN and CDR2 SYDVKM. This CDR3 has 14 residues. CDR3 coding DNA: TGTGCCAGCAGTCCCGGCCTCCGCAACTACGAGCAGTACTTC. Protein sequence: CASSPGLRNYEQYF.

This chain links TRBV9 with TRBJ1-2, with D possibly being TRBD1 (6 bases). Germline-derived CDR1 and CDR2 are SGDLS and YYNGEE. Trimming left V 1 base short and J 7 bases short, with 14 bases between. This CDR3 comprises 14 residues. CDR3 nucleotide sequence: TGTGCCAGCAGCGTACCAGGGGCCGCGGGTGGCTACACCTTC. This translates into CASSVPGAAGGYTF. The full variable domain, completed using reference TRBV9 and TRBJ1-2, is DSGVTQTPKHLITATGQRVTLRCSPRSGDLSVYWYQQSLDQGLQFLIQYYNGEERAKGNILERFSAQQFPDLHSELNLSSLELGDSALYFCASSVPGAAGGYTFGSGTRLTVV.

The CDR3 nucleotides are TGTGCCAGCAGTTCCGGACAGGGGATCTATGGCTACACCTTC. Its translation: CASSSGQGIYGYTF. The chain employs TRBV28 and TRBJ1-2, with 9 bases aligning to TRBD1. The CDR3 extends over 14 amino acids. Trimming removed 4 bases from V and 4 bases from J; junction bases left unmatched: 4. Germline lookup yields CDR1 MDHEN and CDR2 SYDVKM.

The CDR3 DNA sequence: TGTGCCAGTAGTACCCTCCGGGACACCACTGAAGCTTTCTTT. Translation: CASSTLRDTTEAFF. The chain links TRBV19 to TRBJ1-1, with D tentatively TRBD1 (6 bases). The CDR3 is made up of 14 amino acids. From germline, CDR1 is LNHDA and CDR2 SQIVND (reference sequence). V was pared by 4 bases and J by 4 bases, with 13 bases between. Full variable domain (remainder filled in from reference TRBV19 and TRBJ1-1): DGGITQSPKYLFRKEGQNVTLSCEQNLNHDAMYWYRQDPGQGLRLIYYSQIVNDFQKGDIAEGYSVSREKKESFPLTVTSAQKNPTAFYLCASSTLRDTTEAFFGQGTRLTVV.

The chain joins TRBV6-5 to TRBJ2-2; 8 nucleotides match TRBD2. Germline trimming cut 1 base from V and 2 bases from J; bases unmatched to any gene: 3. The CDR3 is 16 amino acids. The germline gives CDR1 MNHEY, CDR2 SVGAGI. CDR3: CASSYYLAGNTGELFF. CDR3 sequence (DNA): TGTGCCAGCAGTTACTATCTAGCGGGTAACACCGGGGAGCTGTTTTTT.

The CDR3 bases are TGCGCCAGCAGCTTCGCCAGGGGAGACCACGAGCAGTACTTC. This translates into CASSFARGDHEQYF. The V and J genes are TRBV5-1 and TRBJ2-7; D is perhaps TRBD1 (6 bases). V was pared by 2 bases and J by 5 bases, with 14 bases between. This CDR3 contains 14 residues. The germline gives CDR1 SGHRS, CDR2 YFSETQ.

This clone showed up just a few times. J is TRBJ2-1 and V is TRBV5-1, with D maybe TRBD1 (6 bases). Germline CDR1 and CDR2: SGHRS and YFSETQ. The length of the CDR3 is 13 residues. The germline V and J ends were trimmed by 6 bases and 8 bases, with 15 bases remaining between them. CDR3 sequence (DNA): TGCGCCAGCAACTTACAGGGAGTGGATGAGCAGTTCTTC. This gives the protein CASNLQGVDEQFF. The entire variable domain, with the rest obtained from reference TRBV5-1 and TRBJ2-1, is as follows: KAGVTQTPRYLIKTRGQQVTLSCSPISGHRSVSWYQQTPGQGLQFLFEYFSETQRNKGNFPGRFSGRQFSNSRSEMNVSTLELGDSALYLCASNLQGVDEQFFGPGTRLTVL.

The genes are TRBV28 and TRBJ2-1; D unclear. Per the germline V gene, CDR1 is MDHEN and CDR2 is SYDVKM. V lost 6 bases to trimming and J lost 4 bases, with 22 bases between them. The CDR3 loop spans 17 amino acids. The CDR3 reads CASRPLKRPFGYNEQFF. The CDR3 DNA follows: TGTGCCAGCAGGCCTTTAAAGAGGCCGTTCGGGTACAATGAGCAGTTCTTC.

The rearrangement joins TRBV5-4 to TRBJ2-5, with a tentative D call TRBD1 (6 bases). Germline lookup yields CDR1 SGHNT and CDR2 YYREEE (reference sequence). Trimming cost V 2 bases and J 2 bases, with 10 bases left between them. The CDR3 runs 14 residues. In DNA form, the CDR3 reads TGTGCCAGCAGCTTTACAGGGTCGCAAGAGACCCAGTACTTC. Translated: CASSFTGSQETQYF.

This chain uses TRBV6-5 with TRBJ2-3; D is ambiguous. With 4 bases removed from V and 4 bases from J, the gap between germline ends came to 6 bases. This CDR3 region has 12 residues. Germline V gives CDR1 MNHEY, CDR2 SVGAGI. The chain's CDR3 is CASSFAADTQYF. CDR3 bases: TGTGCCAGCAGTTTTGCGGCAGATACGCAGTATTTT.

V usage is TRBV7-2 and J usage is TRBJ2-1; D not certain. Germline V CDR1 and CDR2: SGHTA, FQGNSA. V shed 3 bases and J shed 7 bases, with 10 bases lying between them. The CDR3 consists of 13 residues. The CDR3 spells CASSFNSPNEQFF. The CDR3, as DNA: TGTGCCAGCAGCTTTAACTCCCCGAATGAGCAGTTCTTC.

The rearrangement uses TRBV6-5 and TRBJ2-5; maybe TRBD1 (6 bases). Germline V lookup: CDR1 MNHEY, CDR2 SVGAGI. This CDR3 is 14 amino acids long. Deletions cut 11 bases from V and 3 bases from J, with 19 bases between. The CDR3 region is CAVRGSFPKETQYF. DNA for the CDR3: TGTGCCGTCAGGGGTAGCTTTCCCAAAGAGACCCAGTACTTC.

This clone has a single count. The CDR3 nucleotides are TGTGCCAGCAGTTTGTTCCGCCAAGAGACCCAGTACTTC. Amino acids: CASSLFRQETQYF. J is TRBJ2-5 and V is TRBV27, with unresolved D. Trimming stripped 3 bases from V and 1 base from J, with 6 bases between. The CDR3 runs to 13 residues. Germline CDR1 is MNHEY and CDR2 is SMNVEV (reference sequence).

CDR3 DNA: TGTGCCAGCAGTGAGCAAGGGGTGGGTGAAAAACTGTTTTTT. As protein: CASSEQGVGEKLFF. The J gene is TRBJ1-4, the V gene TRBV6-1; perhaps TRBD1 as D (5 bases). The CDR3 runs 14 residues. V shed 3 bases and J shed 7 bases, with 12 bases lying between them. CDR1 is MNHNS, CDR2 SASEGT, per germline.

The rearrangement links TRBV30 to TRBJ1-2; 11 bases match TRBD1. With V trimmed by 7 bases and J by 7 bases, 11 bases remained unmatched. The CDR3 consists of 14 residues. Per germline, CDR1 GTSNPN and CDR2 SVGIG (reference sequence). The CDR3 region has the DNA TGTGCCTATACAAGGACAGGGGGCGCGGGTGGCTACACCTTC. Its translation is CAYTRTGGAGGYTF.

The chain recombines TRBV5-4 with TRBJ2-3, with 15 bases identical to TRBD2. With V trimmed by 4 bases and J by 9 bases, 9 bases remained unmatched. The CDR3 has 16 residues. Per the germline V gene, CDR1 is SGHNT and CDR2 is YYREEE (reference sequence). The CDR3 is CASSVGTSGRFFTQYF. CDR3 bases: TGTGCCAGCAGCGTCGGGACTAGCGGGAGGTTTTTCACGCAGTATTTT.

V is TRBV4-1 and J is TRBJ1-3; 7 bases align to TRBD1. Germline-derived CDR1 and CDR2 are MGHRA and YSYEKL. J lost 7 bases, V lost 2 bases, and 2 bases had no gene match. The CDR3 extends over 13 amino acids. In nucleotides, the CDR3 is TGCGCCAGCAGCCAATTACAGGGGAACACCATATATTTT. It specifies CASSQLQGNTIYF.

The chain carries TRBV5-1 and TRBJ1-1, with 7 bases that match TRBD1. Per germline, CDR1 SGHRS and CDR2 YFSETQ. J gave up 2 bases and V 3 bases, and 10 bases lay outside the gene matches. The length of the CDR3 is 16 residues. This CDR3 reads CASSSLLGTVNTEAFF. CDR3 nucleotide sequence: TGCGCCAGCAGCTCGTTACTCGGGACAGTTAACACTGAAGCTTTCTTT.

In this sample, this clone turned up a few times. The J gene is TRBJ2-1, the V gene TRBV4-1; D is ambiguous. This CDR3 is built from 17 residues. Germline V CDR1 and CDR2: MGHRA, YSYEKL. The V and J ends lost 0 bases and 1 base respectively, with 13 bases between them. CDR3 loop: CASSQELVRWSYNEQFF. The CDR3 DNA reads as TGCGCCAGCAGCCAAGAGCTAGTCCGTTGGTCCTACAATGAGCAGTTCTTC.

V usage is TRBV4-1 and J usage is TRBJ2-1; D not resolved. V lost 0 bases, J lost 4 bases, and 16 bases lay in between. Germline CDR1 is MGHRA and CDR2 is YSYEKL. CDR3 length: 17 residues. The CDR3 region has the DNA TGCGCCAGCAGCCAAGATTCCGTCTTAGATGTATACAATGAGCAGTTCTTC. This codes for CASSQDSVLDVYNEQFF.

The chain couples TRBV5-1 to TRBJ2-5; 9 bases line up with TRBD2. The V segment lost 2 bases and the J segment 1 base; nucleotides outside the gene matches: 3. The CDR3 loop spans 15 amino acids. The germline gives CDR1 SGHRS, CDR2 YFSETQ. The CDR3 region is CASSFLAGTQETQYF. CDR3 sequence (DNA): TGCGCCAGCAGCTTTCTAGCGGGGACCCAAGAGACCCAGTACTTC.

CDR3: CASSLTGAPYNEQFF. The CDR3 DNA reads as TGTGCCAGCAGCCTTACAGGGGCCCCCTACAATGAGCAGTTCTTC. The V call is TRBV7-2, the J call TRBJ2-1; 7 positions agree with TRBD1. The J segment lost 2 bases and the V segment lost 5 bases, leaving 6 bases of the junction unmatched. Germline lookup yields CDR1 SGHTA and CDR2 FQGNSA. This CDR3 has 15 amino acids.

The chain is built from TRBV5-6 and TRBJ2-3; D perhaps matches TRBD2 (6 bases). CDR3 length equals 15 residues. V lost 6 bases and J 0 bases, leaving 14 bases between the germline ends. Per germline, CDR1 SGHDT and CDR2 YYEEEE. Written as DNA, the CDR3 is TGTGCCAGCACGCGGGATAGAGGGAGCACAGATACGCAGTATTTT. It is translated as CASTRDRGSTDTQYF.

With regard to this clone: At one boundary the junction diverges from the germline segment, which might be a read error. The V and J genes are TRBV7-9 and TRBJ2-2, with 11 bases identical to TRBD2. The germline CDR1 and CDR2 sequences are SEHNR and FQNEAQ (reference sequence). This CDR3 spans 15 amino acids. The CDR3 DNA reads TGTTCCAGCAGCTTAGAACTAGCGGGAGCCGGGGAGCTGTTTTTT. Amino acids: CSSSLELAGAGELFF.

This clone has a single count. The rearrangement links TRBV25-1 to TRBJ2-3, with a tentative D call TRBD2 (6 bases). Germline CDR1 MGHDK, CDR2 SYGVNS. This CDR3 is 16 amino acids long. V was trimmed by 3 bases and J by 0 bases, leaving 13 bases between them. The CDR3 DNA reads as TGTGCCAGCAGTGAGGCCGGCGGGGCCAGCACAGATACGCAGTATTTT. Its protein product is CASSEAGGASTDTQYF.

The rearrangement links TRBV7-6 to TRBJ1-5, with a possible D match to TRBD1 (5 bases). Germline lookup yields CDR1 SGHVS and CDR2 FNYEAQ. The CDR3 contains 14 residues. Trimming left V 1 base short and J 7 bases short, with 11 bases between. CDR3 sequence: CASSLGQGGQPQHF. CDR3 DNA sequence: TGTGCCAGCAGCTTAGGCCAGGGAGGGCAGCCCCAGCATTTT.

The chain employs TRBV4-1 and TRBJ1-2, with 10 nucleotides matching TRBD1. The CDR3 spans 14 residues. Germline CDR1 is MGHRA and CDR2 is YSYEKL. The V segment lost 0 bases and the J segment 7 bases; nucleotides outside the gene matches: 2. CDR3 DNA: TGCGCCAGCAGCCAAGAGACAGGGGGCTTTGGCTACACCTTC. It is translated as CASSQETGGFGYTF.

J is TRBJ1-3 and V is TRBV6-1, with TRBD1 matching 7 bases. Germline V gene lookup returns CDR1 MNHNS and CDR2 SASEGT. The CDR3 runs 15 residues. Trimming took 5 bases from V and 5 from J; bases not matched to a gene: 9. In DNA, the CDR3 is TGTGCCAGCAGTCCGCGGAGAGGGGGCAGAAACACCATATATTTT. This codes for CASSPRRGGRNTIYF.

The chain carries TRBV10-3 and TRBJ1-2; no clear D gene. Germline V gives CDR1 ENHRY, CDR2 SYGVKD. Trimming took off 10 bases at V and 4 bases at J, with 19 bases between the two ends. The length of the CDR3 is 14 residues. The CDR3 here is CATRPAVGFYGYTF. DNA for the CDR3: TGTGCCACGAGGCCCGCGGTTGGGTTCTATGGCTACACCTTC.

V and J are TRBV29-1 and TRBJ2-3; 12 nucleotides agree with TRBD2. Looked up from germline, CDR1 is SQVTM and CDR2 is ANQGSEA. The CDR3 spans 15 residues. Unmatched junction bases numbered 8, after V lost 4 bases and J lost 6 bases. In nucleotides, the CDR3 is TGCAGCGTTGGGGATTCGACTAGCGGGAGTGATACGCAGTATTTT. This encodes CSVGDSTSGSDTQYF.